This TCR beta chain was sequenced in a study of vaccination effects on CD4 cells after COVID-19 (dated by TCRdb to 2021 to 2024). Concerning the study at large: In the ViraFEST assay, PBMC were stimulated with viral peptide pools, and antigen-specific CD4+ T cell clonotypes were then identified by expansion using TCR sequencing. Each participant received two doses of an mRNA SARS-CoV-2 vaccine, either BNT162b2 or mRNA-1273. Each well held two million PBMC cultured in IMDM containing roughly 5.1% human AB serum, about 10 IU/ml IL-2 and gentamicin, along with about 9.5 ug/ml peptides. SARS-CoV-2 spike-specific CD4+ TCR repertoires were compared before and after mRNA vaccination in COVID-19 convalescent patients and in infection-naive vaccine recipients. The full study included over 8 COVID-19 convalescent patients and a handful of SARS-CoV-2-naive healthy vaccine recipients. Cultures from other donors in the study were sequenced with the Oncomine TCR Beta short-read assay on an Illumina iSeq 100.

Paper-wide results and their limitations: At late post-vaccination timepoints, both infection-induced and vaccine-induced clones showed marked clonal contraction, consistent with waning T cell responses. Among healthy vaccine recipients, nearly all vaccine-induced clones were SARS-CoV-2 mono-reactive, and just 1 of 255 was cross-reactive with common cold coronaviruses. The study was limited by a small number of convalescent patients and lacked early post-infection timepoints.

Receptors were amplified or captured by the immunoSEQ multiplex PCR assay. DNA from the cultured and isolated CD4+ T cells underwent TCR beta CDR3 sequencing. Per the source publication's procedure: Non-productive TCR sequences were discarded, and reads were trimmed to the CDR3 region, with only CDR3s of 7 or more amino acids retained. The MANAFEST web app was used to identify antigen-specific clonotypes by comparing expansion in peptide wells with expansion in reference cultures. For clones to be considered positive, expansion at FDR<0.05 versus reference and all other wells, an odds ratio above 5, and a frequency above 0.1% in two replicate wells were required. Clonotypes significantly expanded in SARS-CoV-2 spike wells and in at least one common cold coronavirus spike condition were defined as cross-reactive. Using the stringdist R package, CDR3 similarity was measured by Levenshtein distance, and unrooted trees were constructed with ape in R 3.6.1. As stored in TCRdb, this immuneACCESS dataset retains in-frame rearrangements with V and J assigned. A fraction of the clones does not appear; measured against another copy, unresolved V genes explain less than half of the discrepancy, and the remainder lacks a known reason. The V and J calls and the clone size are those of that table, but D and trimming were determined from the DNA. The sample table contains 45,000 to 50,000 clones; only one count was recorded for about 67% of them. The top ten clones comprise approximately 5% of the sample.

After less than 13 days of culture, CD4+ T cells were isolated with the EasySep CD4+ T cell isolation kit. The absence of prior SARS-CoV-2 infection in healthy vaccine recipients was confirmed by negative nucleocapsid antibodies before and after vaccination. Half of the culture medium was replaced with fresh IL-2-containing medium on days 3 and 7. Unless noted otherwise, every peptide stimulation condition was grown in triplicate wells. PBMC were separated from whole blood using Ficoll-Paque Plus gradient centrifugation and were then either cryopreserved at -140C or used fresh. The QIAamp micro DNA kit was used to extract genomic DNA from the cultured CD4+ T cells. Trimming costs V 4 bases and J 3 bases, and their ends lie 6 bases apart. CDR1 ENHRY and CDR2 SYGVKD are derived from the germline V gene. The CDR3 sequence holds 12 residues, the cysteine and phenylalanine included. Just CDR3 DNA is preserved here, 36 bases in frame from base 1.

About this clone: There is no known antigen for this receptor. Base qualities are missing; no much larger clone stands one base away.

Sequenced here: CD4+ T cells from PBMCs cultured without peptide, sampled before COVID-19 vaccination. The clonotype comes from a human donor who received a COVID-19 vaccine. The chain employs TRBV10-3 and TRBJ1-1, with TRBD1 perhaps the D gene, on 5 matching bases. For the CDR3, the sequence is CAISGGDTEAFF. The nucleotides read TGTGCCATCAGTGGAGGGGACACTGAAGCTTTCTTT.